The 14 T cell receptor beta chains given below trace back to one sample, sequenced in a study of T-cell memory formation after mild COVID-19. TCRdb re-called the 5' RACE reads through MiXCR, storing one row per CDR3 protein. The sample holds hundreds of thousands of distinct CDR3 sequences, over 15% seen once. The material sequenced was PBMCs or a T cell subset sorted from them (not recorded which). The receptor source for this set is an adult woman who had mild COVID-19 (a few samples of this study predate the infection). Cell type and time point are not known.

J is TRBJ2-3 and V is TRBV5-1; 8 positions agree with TRBD2. Germline V gives CDR1 SGHRS, CDR2 YFSETQ. With V trimmed by 6 bases and J by 1 base, 4 bases remained unmatched. This CDR3 has 14 amino acids. For the CDR3, the DNA is TGCGCCAGCAAGGAAGCGGGGGGCACAGATACGCAGTATTTT. Protein product: CASKEAGGTDTQYF.

The genes are TRBV3-1 and TRBJ2-5, with D perhaps matching TRBD2 (5 bases). Trimming removed 1 base from V and 5 bases from J, with 17 bases in between. Per the germline V gene, CDR1 is LGHDT and CDR2 is YNNKEL (reference sequence). The CDR3 sequence is 16 residues long. Written as DNA, the CDR3 is TGTGCCAGCAGCCAAGGGGCGGGTGCAGCGTGGGAGACCCAGTACTTC. Its protein product is CASSQGAGAAWETQYF.

This chain connects TRBV7-2 to TRBJ2-1; the D is unclear. Germline CDR1 reads SGHTA; CDR2 reads FQGNSA. Trimming shortened V by 2 bases and J by 10 bases, and 15 bases separated the two germline ends. CDR3 size: 14 residues. The CDR3 DNA is TGTGCCAGCAGCTTAATGCGTGCAGTTAGGGAGCAGTTCTTC. As protein: CASSLMRAVREQFF.

V gene TRBV10-3 combines with J gene TRBJ2-7; perhaps D is TRBD1 or TRBD2 (5 bases each). V lost 8 bases and J lost 0, with 8 bases in between. In germline, CDR1 is ENHRY, CDR2 SYGVKD. The CDR3 length is 12 residues. For the CDR3, the DNA is TGTGCCATCCAGGGAGACTCCTACGAGCAGTACTTC. It is translated as CAIQGDSYEQYF.

In this sample, this clonotype turned up a few times. The CDR3 coding sequence is TGTGCCAGCAGCCCACCCGGGCTTATCGAGCAGTACTTC. This translates into CASSPPGLIEQYF. This chain uses TRBV7-2 with TRBJ2-7; D not certain. The germline gives CDR1 SGHTA, CDR2 FQGNSA. Trimming shortened V by 5 bases and J by 6 bases, and 14 bases separated the two germline ends. The CDR3 spans 13 residues.

This clonotype was seen only once. The rearrangement joins TRBV5-5 to TRBJ2-1, with 9 nucleotides matching TRBD2. The CDR3 runs to 12 residues. Germline V lookup: CDR1 SGHKS, CDR2 YYEKEE (reference sequence). J lost 14 bases, V lost 3 bases, and 6 bases had no gene match. The CDR3 protein is CASSSASGEEFF. The CDR3 DNA sequence: TGTGCCAGCAGCTCGGCTAGCGGGGAAGAGTTCTTC.

The rearrangement links TRBV11-2 to TRBJ1-2; TRBD1 aligns across 8 bases. CDR3 length: 16 amino acids. J gave up 4 bases and V 0 bases, and 7 bases lay outside the gene matches. Germline V gives CDR1 SGHAT, CDR2 FQNNGV. CDR3 coding DNA: TGTGCCAGCAGCTTAGACGACAGGGGAGGCGCCTATGGCTACACCTTC. It yields the protein CASSLDDRGGAYGYTF.

V is TRBV24-1 and J is TRBJ1-1; D unclear. Germline V lookup: CDR1 KGHDR, CDR2 SFDVKD. Trimming cost V 6 bases and J 0 bases, with 7 bases left between them. The CDR3 is 13 amino acids. The CDR3 sequence: CATSNLLNTEAFF. CDR3 coding DNA: TGTGCCACCAGTAACCTTTTGAACACTGAAGCTTTCTTT.

The gene calls are TRBV20-1 and TRBJ1-3; D gene ambiguous. Trimming removed 0 bases from V and 4 bases from J, with 13 bases in between. The CDR3 consists of 15 residues. Germline loops: CDR1 DFQATT, CDR2 SNEGSKA (reference sequence). CDR3 amino acids: CSAREDRVVGNTIYF. CDR3 in DNA: TGCAGTGCTAGAGAGGATCGGGTGGTAGGAAACACCATATATTTT.

The rearrangement links TRBV18 to TRBJ2-7; the D is unclear. The CDR3 has 15 amino acids. The germline CDR1 and CDR2 sequences are KGHSH and LQKENI. Trimming cost V 3 bases and J 1 base, with 13 bases left between them. CDR3 nucleotide sequence: TGTGCCAGCTCACCTTTTGTGAGTACGTCCTACGAGCAGTACTTC. Amino acids: CASSPFVSTSYEQYF. The complete variable domain, with remaining parts taken from reference TRBV18 and TRBJ2-7, reads NAGVMQNPRHLVRRRGQEARLRCSPMKGHSHVYWYRQLPEEGLKFMVYLQKENIIDESGMPKERFSAEFPKEGPSILRIQQVVRGDSAAYFCASSPFVSTSYEQYFGPGTRLTVT.

There are a few counts of this clonotype. J is TRBJ1-2 and V is TRBV15; D gene unclear. This CDR3 has 16 residues. V shed 0 bases and J shed 7 bases, with 18 bases lying between them. Germline assignment: CDR1 LNHNV and CDR2 YYDKDF (reference sequence). CDR3 sequence reads: CATSRDQGKVVLGYTF. The DNA of the CDR3 is TGTGCCACCAGCAGAGATCAAGGCAAGGTTGTTCTTGGCTACACCTTC.

The V gene is TRBV5-4, the J gene TRBJ1-2, with TRBD1 identical over 8 bases. Trimming cost V 3 bases and J 4 bases; bases outside gene matches: 14. The V gene's germline CDR1 is SGHNT and CDR2 YYREEE (reference sequence). The CDR3 spans 17 residues. Written as DNA, the CDR3 is TGTGCCAGCAGCTCGCTGCGACAGAGGACAGGGTCCTATGGCTACACCTTC. As protein: CASSSLRQRTGSYGYTF.

The CDR3 reads CASSDPLAGIYEQYF. CDR3 bases: TGCGCCAGCAGCGATCCTCTAGCGGGAATCTACGAGCAGTACTTC. The V gene is TRBV5-1, the J gene TRBJ2-7, with 9 nucleotides matching TRBD2. V shed 4 bases, J shed 3 bases, and the junction held 8 bases outside the gene matches. This CDR3 has 15 residues. From germline, CDR1 is SGHRS and CDR2 YFSETQ.

This clonotype was observed a handful of times. The chain is built from TRBV29-1 and TRBJ2-5, with D tentatively TRBD2 (5 bases). The CDR3 has 12 amino acids. The germline gives CDR1 SQVTM, CDR2 ANQGSEA. Between the trimmed V and J ends, which lost 6 bases and 2 bases, there was a span of 10 bases. CDR3 nucleotides: TGCAGCGTGGCCCGGGAACAAGAGACCCAGTACTTC. Protein product: CSVAREQETQYF.